This T cell receptor (beta chain) is drawn from a study of OX40 agonist ivuxolimab in advanced cancers. Sequencing was performed with immunoSEQ multiplex PCR; in TCRdb, only in-frame clones are kept and a portion is missing. The sample comprises some 66,000 clones, approximately 89% of which are singletons, and just over 0.55% rests with the top ten. V lost 3 bases to trimming and J lost 4 bases, with 15 bases between them. The CDR3 covers 15 residues. Germline CDR1 and CDR2: LNHDA and SQIVND (reference sequence). The clonotype was recovered from an adult with an advanced solid tumor such as melanoma, head and neck, liver or kidney cancer. The starting material was CD4+ or CD8+ T cells sorted from blood, obtained in a trial of the OX40 agonist ivuxolimab. The chain carries TRBV19 and TRBJ1-1, with TRBD1 as a possible D gene (6 bases). The chain's CDR3 is CASSIEGELGTEAFF. Here the CDR3 DNA reads TGTGCCAGTAGTATTGAGGGGGAGTTGGGCACTGAAGCTTTCTTT. Combining the CDR3 with reference TRBV19 and TRBJ1-1 gives the whole variable domain DGGITQSPKYLFRKEGQNVTLSCEQNLNHDAMYWYRQDPGQGLRLIYYSQIVNDFQKGDIAEGYSVSREKKESFPLTVTSAQKNPTAFYLCASSIEGELGTEAFFGQGTRLTVV.